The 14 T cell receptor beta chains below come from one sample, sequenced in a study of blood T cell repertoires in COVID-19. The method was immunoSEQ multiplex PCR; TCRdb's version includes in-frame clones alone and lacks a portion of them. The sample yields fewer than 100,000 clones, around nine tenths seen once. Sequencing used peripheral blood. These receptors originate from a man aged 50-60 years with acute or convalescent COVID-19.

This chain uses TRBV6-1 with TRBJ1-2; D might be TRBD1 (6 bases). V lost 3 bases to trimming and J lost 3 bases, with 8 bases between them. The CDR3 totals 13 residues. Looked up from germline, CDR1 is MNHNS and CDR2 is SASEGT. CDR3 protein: CASSENRDYGYTF. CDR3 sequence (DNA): TGTGCCAGCAGTGAGAACAGGGACTATGGCTACACCTTC.

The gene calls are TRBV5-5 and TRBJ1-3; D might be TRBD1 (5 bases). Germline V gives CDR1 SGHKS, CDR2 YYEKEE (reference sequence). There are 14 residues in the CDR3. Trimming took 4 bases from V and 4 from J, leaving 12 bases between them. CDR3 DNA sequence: TGTGCCAGCAGCCCTCCTAGGACAGGAAACACCATATATTTT. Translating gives CASSPPRTGNTIYF.

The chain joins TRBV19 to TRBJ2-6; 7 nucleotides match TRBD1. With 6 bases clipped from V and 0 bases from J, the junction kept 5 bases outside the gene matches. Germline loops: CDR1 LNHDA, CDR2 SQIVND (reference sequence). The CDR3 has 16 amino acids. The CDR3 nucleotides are TGTGCCAGTAGGCCACAGGGGTCCTCTGGGGCCAACGTCCTGACTTTC. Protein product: CASRPQGSSGANVLTF.

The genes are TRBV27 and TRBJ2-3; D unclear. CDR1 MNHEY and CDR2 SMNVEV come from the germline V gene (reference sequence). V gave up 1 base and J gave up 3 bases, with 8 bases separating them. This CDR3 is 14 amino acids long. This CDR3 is CASSLYFRTDTQYF. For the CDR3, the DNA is TGTGCCAGCAGTTTATATTTCAGGACAGATACGCAGTATTTT.

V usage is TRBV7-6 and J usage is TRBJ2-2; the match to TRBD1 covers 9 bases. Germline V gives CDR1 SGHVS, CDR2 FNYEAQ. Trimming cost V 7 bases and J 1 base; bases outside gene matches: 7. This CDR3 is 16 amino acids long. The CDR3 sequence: CASKEGQGLNTGELFF. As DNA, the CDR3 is TGTGCCAGCAAGGAGGGACAGGGCCTGAACACCGGGGAGCTGTTTTTT.

DNA for the CDR3: TGTGCCAGCAGCCCTTACAGGGGAAACTATGGCTACACCTTC. It translates to CASSPYRGNYGYTF. The rearrangement joins TRBV9 to TRBJ1-2, with 7 bases fitting TRBD1. V gave up 4 bases and J gave up 2 bases; unmatched junction bases: 5. The CDR3 is made up of 14 amino acids. CDR1 and CDR2 (germline): SGDLS, YYNGEE.

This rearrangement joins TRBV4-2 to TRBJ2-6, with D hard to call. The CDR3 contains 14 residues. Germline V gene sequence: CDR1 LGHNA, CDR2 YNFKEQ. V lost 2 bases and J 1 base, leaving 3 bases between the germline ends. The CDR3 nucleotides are TGTGCCAGCAGCCAACCATCTGGGGCCAACGTCCTGACTTTC. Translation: CASSQPSGANVLTF.

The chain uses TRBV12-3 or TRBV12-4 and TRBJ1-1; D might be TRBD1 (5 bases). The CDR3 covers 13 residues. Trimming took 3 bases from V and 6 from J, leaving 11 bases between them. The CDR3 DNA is TGTGCCAGCAGTTTCCAGGGAAGTGCTGAAGCTTTCTTT. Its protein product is CASSFQGSAEAFF.

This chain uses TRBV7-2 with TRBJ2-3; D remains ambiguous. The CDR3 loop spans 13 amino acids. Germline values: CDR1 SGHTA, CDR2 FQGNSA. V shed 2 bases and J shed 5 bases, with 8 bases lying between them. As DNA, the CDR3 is TGTGCCAGCAGCTTATCACCACTAGATACGCAGTATTTT. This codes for CASSLSPLDTQYF.

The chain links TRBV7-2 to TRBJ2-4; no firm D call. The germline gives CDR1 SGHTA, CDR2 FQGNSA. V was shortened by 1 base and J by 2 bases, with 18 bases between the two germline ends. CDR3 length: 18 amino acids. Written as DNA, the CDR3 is TGTGCCAGCAGCTTAGAGAGGTTCGGCATCATGACCAAAAACATTCAGTACTTC. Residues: CASSLERFGIMTKNIQYF.

CDR3 region: CAISEGDSGNTIYF. The DNA for the CDR3 is TGTGCCATCAGTGAAGGAGATTCTGGAAACACCATATATTTT. The V and J genes are TRBV10-3 and TRBJ1-3; D gene unclear. CDR3 size: 14 residues. With 3 bases removed from V and 1 base from J, the gap between germline ends came to 7 bases. Germline CDR1 and CDR2: ENHRY and SYGVKD.

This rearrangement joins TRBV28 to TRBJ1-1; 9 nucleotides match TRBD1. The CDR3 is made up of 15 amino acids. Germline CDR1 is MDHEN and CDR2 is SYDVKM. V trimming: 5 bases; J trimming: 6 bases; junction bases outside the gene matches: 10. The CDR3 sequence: CASSDGTGRVAEAFF. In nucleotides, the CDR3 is TGTGCCAGCAGTGACGGGACAGGGAGAGTTGCTGAAGCTTTCTTT.

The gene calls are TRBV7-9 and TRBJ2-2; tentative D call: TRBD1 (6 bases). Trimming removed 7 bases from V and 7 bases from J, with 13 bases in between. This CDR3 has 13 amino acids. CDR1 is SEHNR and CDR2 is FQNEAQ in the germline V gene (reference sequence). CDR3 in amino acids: CASISRGVGELFF. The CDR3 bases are TGTGCCAGCATTTCCAGGGGTGTCGGGGAGCTGTTTTTT.

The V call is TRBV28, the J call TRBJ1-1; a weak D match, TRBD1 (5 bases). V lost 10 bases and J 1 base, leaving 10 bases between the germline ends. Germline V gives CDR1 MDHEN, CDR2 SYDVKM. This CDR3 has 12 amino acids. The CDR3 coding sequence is TGTGCCATAACAGGCTGGAACACTGAAGCTTTCTTT. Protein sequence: CAITGWNTEAFF.